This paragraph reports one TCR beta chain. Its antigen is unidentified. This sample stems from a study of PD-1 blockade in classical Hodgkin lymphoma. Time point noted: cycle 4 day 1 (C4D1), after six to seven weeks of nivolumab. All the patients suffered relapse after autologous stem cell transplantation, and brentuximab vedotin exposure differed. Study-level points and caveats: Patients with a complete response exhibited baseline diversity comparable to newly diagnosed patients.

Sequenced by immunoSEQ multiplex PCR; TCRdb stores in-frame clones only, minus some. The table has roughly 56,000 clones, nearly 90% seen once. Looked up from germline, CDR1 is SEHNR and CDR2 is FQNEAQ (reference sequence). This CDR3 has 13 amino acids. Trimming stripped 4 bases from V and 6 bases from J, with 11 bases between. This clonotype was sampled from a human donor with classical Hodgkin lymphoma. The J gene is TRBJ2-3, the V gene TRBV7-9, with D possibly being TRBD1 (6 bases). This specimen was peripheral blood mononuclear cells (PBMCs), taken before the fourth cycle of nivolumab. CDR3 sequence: CASSSSGADTQYF. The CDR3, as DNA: TGTGCCAGCAGCTCCTCAGGGGCGGATACGCAGTATTTT. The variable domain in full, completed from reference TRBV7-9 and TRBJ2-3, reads DTGVSQNPRHKITKRGQNVTFRCDPISEHNRLYWYRQTLGQGPEFLTYFQNEAQLEKSRLLSDRFSAERPKGSFSTLEIQRTEQGDSAMYLCASSSSGADTQYFGPGTRLTVL.